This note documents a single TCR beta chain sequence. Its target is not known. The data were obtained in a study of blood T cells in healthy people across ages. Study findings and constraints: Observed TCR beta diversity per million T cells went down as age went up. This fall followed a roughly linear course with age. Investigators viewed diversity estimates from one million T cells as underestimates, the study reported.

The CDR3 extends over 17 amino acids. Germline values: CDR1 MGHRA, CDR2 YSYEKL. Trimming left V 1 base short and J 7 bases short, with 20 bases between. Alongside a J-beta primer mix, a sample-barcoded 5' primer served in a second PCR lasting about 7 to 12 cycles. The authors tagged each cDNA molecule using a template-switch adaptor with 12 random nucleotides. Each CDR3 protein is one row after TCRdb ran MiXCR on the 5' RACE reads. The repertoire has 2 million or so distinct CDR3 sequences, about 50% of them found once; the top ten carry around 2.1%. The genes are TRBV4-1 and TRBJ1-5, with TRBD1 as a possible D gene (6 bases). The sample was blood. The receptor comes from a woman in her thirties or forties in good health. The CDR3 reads CASSQAQGPGGGQPQHF. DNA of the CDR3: TGCGCCAGCAGCCAAGCGCAGGGGCCCGGAGGGGGGCAGCCCCAGCATTTT.